This T cell receptor beta chain was documented in a study of blood T cell repertoires in COVID-19. Turning to the study itself: The study drew acute and convalescent COVID-19 samples from the United States, Italy and Spain. PBMCs, B-cell-depleted T cells, or T cells provided the cDNA or gDNA that made up the material.

The ends lost 6 bases at V and 0 bases at J; junction bases unmatched: 0. The germline V gene has CDR1 SQVTM and CDR2 ANQGSEA. This CDR3 spans 13 amino acids. In the study's own analysis: Cell counts per sample came from amplifying reference gene primers. Sequencing was performed with immunoSEQ multiplex PCR; in TCRdb, only in-frame clones are kept and a portion is missing. That table is the source of V, J and clone size, and D and trimming were worked out from the DNA. The table shows nearly 55,000 clones, with around 84% occurring only once. The sequence was collected from a man aged 70 or older with active COVID-19. J is TRBJ2-2 and V is TRBV29-1; 8 bases line up with TRBD1. The sequencing input was peripheral blood. The CDR3 DNA follows: TGCAGCGTGGACAGGGCGAACACCGGGGAGCTGTTTTTT. Translating it yields CSVDRANTGELFF.